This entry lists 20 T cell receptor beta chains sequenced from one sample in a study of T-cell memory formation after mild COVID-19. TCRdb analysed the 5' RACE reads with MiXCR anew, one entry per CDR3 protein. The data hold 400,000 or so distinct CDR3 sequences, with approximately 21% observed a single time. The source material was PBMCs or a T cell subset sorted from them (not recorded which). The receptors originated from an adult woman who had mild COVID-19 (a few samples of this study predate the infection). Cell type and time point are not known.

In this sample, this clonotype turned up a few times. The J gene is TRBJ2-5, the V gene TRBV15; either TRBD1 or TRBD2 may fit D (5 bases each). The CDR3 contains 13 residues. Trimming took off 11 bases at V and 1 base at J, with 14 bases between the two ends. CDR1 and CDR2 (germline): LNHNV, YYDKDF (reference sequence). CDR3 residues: CASGGRIQETQYF. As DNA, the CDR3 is TGTGCCTCTGGGGGACGGATCCAAGAGACCCAGTACTTC.

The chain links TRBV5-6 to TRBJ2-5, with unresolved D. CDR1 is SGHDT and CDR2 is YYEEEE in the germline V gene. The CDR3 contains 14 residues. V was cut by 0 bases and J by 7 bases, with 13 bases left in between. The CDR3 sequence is CASSLELGRRTQYF. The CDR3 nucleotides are TGTGCCAGCAGCTTGGAGTTGGGTCGACGGACCCAGTACTTC. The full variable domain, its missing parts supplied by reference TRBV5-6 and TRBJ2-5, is DAGVTQSPTHLIKTRGQQVTLRCSPKSGHDTVSWYQQALGQGPQFIFQYYEEEERQRGNFPDRFSGHQFPNYSSELNVNALLLGDSALYLCASSLELGRRTQYFGPGTRLLVL.

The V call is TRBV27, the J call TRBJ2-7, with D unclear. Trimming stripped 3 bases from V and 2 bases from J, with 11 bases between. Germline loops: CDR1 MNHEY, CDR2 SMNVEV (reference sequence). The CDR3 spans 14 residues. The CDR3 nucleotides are TGTGCCAGCAGTTTTGCGTTATCGGCCTACGAGCAGTACTTC. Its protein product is CASSFALSAYEQYF.

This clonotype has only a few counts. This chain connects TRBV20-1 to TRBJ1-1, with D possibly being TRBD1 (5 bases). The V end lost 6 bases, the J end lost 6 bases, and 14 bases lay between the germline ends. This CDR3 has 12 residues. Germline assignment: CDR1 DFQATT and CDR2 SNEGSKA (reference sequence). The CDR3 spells CSAAGTRPEAFF. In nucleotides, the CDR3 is TGCAGTGCCGCCGGGACCCGGCCTGAAGCTTTCTTT.

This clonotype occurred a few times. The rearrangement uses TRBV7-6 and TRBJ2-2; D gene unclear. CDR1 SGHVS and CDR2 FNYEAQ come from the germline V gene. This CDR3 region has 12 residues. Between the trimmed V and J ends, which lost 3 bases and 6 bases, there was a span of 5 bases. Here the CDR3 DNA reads TGTGCCAGCAGCTTGCGGTCCGGGGAGCTGTTTTTT. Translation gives CASSLRSGELFF.

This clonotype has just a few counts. The CDR3 is CASGKTGNNEKLFF. CDR3 bases: TGTGCCAGCGGAAAGACAGGGAATAATGAAAAACTGTTTTTT. The chain joins TRBV27 to TRBJ1-4, with TRBD1 matching over 7 bases. Germline V gene data show CDR1 as MNHEY and CDR2 as SMNVEV (reference sequence). The CDR3 is 14 residues long. V was clipped by 8 bases and J by 4 bases; unmatched bases: 7.

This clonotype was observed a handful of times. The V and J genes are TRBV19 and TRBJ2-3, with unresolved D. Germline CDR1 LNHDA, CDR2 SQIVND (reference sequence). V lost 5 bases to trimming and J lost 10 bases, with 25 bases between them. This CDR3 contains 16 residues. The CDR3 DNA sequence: TGTGCCAGTAGTCTATGGAACCCCATCCGCCCGGATGCGCAGTATTTT. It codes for CASSLWNPIRPDAQYF.

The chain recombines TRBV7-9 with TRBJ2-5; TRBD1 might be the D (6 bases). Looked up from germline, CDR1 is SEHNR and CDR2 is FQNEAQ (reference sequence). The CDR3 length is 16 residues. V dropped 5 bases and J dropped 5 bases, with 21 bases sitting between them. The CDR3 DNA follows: TGTGCCAGCAGCGGGAGAAGTTCAGGGGTCAGCGAGACCCAGTACTTC. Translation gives CASSGRSSGVSETQYF.

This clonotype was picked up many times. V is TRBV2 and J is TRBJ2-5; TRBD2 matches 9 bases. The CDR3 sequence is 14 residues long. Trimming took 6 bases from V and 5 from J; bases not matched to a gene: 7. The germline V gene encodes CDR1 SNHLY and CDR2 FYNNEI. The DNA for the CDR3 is TGTGCCAGCAGGATAGCGGGGGCGCTGGAGACCCAGTACTTC. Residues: CASRIAGALETQYF.

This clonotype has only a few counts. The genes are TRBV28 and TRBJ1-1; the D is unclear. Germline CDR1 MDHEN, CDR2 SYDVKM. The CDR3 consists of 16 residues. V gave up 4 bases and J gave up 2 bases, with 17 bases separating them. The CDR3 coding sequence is TGTGCCAGCAGTTCTCCACACGGACGGAACAACACTGAAGCTTTCTTT. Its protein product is CASSSPHGRNNTEAFF.

The CDR3 DNA is TGTGCCAGCAGCTTAGCCCGGACTAATTTGGGTGAGCAGTTCTTC. As protein: CASSLARTNLGEQFF. This chain uses TRBV7-6 with TRBJ2-1; possibly TRBD2 for D (6 bases). The CDR3 length is 15 residues. In germline, CDR1 is SGHVS, CDR2 FNYEAQ. V shed 0 bases and J shed 9 bases, with 15 bases lying between them.

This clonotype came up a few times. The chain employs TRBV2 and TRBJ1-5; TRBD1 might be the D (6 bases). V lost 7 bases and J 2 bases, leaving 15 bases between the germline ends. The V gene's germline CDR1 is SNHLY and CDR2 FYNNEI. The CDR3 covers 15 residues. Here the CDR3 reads CASNDRTGGNQPQHF. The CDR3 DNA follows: TGTGCCAGCAATGACAGGACCGGTGGCAATCAGCCCCAGCATTTT.

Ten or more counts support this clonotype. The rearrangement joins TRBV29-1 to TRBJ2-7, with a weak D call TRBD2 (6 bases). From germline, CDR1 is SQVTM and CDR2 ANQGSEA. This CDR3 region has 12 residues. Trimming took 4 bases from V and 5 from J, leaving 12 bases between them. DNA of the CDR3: TGCAGCGTTGGAGGGGCGGGAAACGAGCAGTACTTC. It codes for CSVGGAGNEQYF.

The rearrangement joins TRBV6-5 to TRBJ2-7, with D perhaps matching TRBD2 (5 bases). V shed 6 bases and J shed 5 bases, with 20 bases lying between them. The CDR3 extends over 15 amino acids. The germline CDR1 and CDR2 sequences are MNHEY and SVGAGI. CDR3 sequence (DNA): TGTGCCAGCAGCCATACTCTCGGGGTAGCCAACGAGCAGTACTTC. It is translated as CASSHTLGVANEQYF.

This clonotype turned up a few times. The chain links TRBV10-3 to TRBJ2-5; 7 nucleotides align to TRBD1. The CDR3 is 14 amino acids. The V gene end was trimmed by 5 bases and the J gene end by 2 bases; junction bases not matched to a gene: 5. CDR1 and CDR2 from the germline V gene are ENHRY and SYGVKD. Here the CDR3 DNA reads TGTGCCATCAGTTCCCCGGGACAGCAAGAGACCCAGTACTTC. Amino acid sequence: CAISSPGQQETQYF.

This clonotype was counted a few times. The CDR3 loop is CSAVGETGNTIYF. DNA for the CDR3: TGCAGCGCCGTAGGGGAAACTGGAAACACCATATATTTT. The chain links TRBV29-1 to TRBJ1-3; TRBD1 might be the D (5 bases). From germline, CDR1 is SQVTM and CDR2 ANQGSEA. V dropped 7 bases and J dropped 2 bases, with 12 bases sitting between them. CDR3 length: 13 residues. The whole variable domain, remainder taken from reference TRBV29-1 and TRBJ1-3, is SAVISQKPSRDICQRGTSLTIQCQVDSQVTMMFWYRQQPGQSLTLIATANQGSEATYESGFVIDKFPISRPNLTFSTLTVSNMSPEDSSIYLCSAVGETGNTIYFGEGSWLTVV.

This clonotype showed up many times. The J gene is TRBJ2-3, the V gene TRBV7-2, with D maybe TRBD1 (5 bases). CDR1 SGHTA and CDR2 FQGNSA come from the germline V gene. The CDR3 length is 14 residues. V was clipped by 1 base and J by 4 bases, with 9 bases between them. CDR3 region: CASSLGTSADTQYF. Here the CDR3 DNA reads TGTGCCAGCAGCTTAGGGACAAGCGCAGATACGCAGTATTTT.

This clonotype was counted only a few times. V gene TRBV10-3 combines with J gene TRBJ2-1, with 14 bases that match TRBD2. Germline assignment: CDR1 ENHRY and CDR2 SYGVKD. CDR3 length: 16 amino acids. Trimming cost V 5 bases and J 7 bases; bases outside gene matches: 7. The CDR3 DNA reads TGTGCCATCAGTTTTCCGGGACTAGCGGGAGTTAATGAGCAGTTCTTC. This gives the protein CAISFPGLAGVNEQFF.

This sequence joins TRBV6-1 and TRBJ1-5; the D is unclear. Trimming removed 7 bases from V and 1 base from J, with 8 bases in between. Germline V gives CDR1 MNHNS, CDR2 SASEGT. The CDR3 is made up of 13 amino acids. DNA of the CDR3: TGTGCCAGCATCCTCGACAGCAATCAGCCCCAGCATTTT. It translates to CASILDSNQPQHF.

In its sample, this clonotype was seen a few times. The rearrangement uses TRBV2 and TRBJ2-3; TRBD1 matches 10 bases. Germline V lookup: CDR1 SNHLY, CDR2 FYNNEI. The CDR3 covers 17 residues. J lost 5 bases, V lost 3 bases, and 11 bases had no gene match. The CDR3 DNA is TGTGCCAGCAGTGATAGTCTAGGGACAGGGGAAAAAGATACGCAGTATTTT. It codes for CASSDSLGTGEKDTQYF.